The 31 T cell receptor beta chains in this list originate from one sample, sequenced in a study of shared clonotypes between healthy human individuals. In the naive CD8 group, cells lacked CD45RO and were positively selected for CCR7, so terminally differentiated effector memory CD45RA+ cells were left out. TCRdb keeps only in-frame clones here, not all; method: immunoSEQ multiplex PCR. The repertoire has about 2.1 million clones, around 93% of them found once; the top ten carry 1.5% to 2%. The sequenced sample was naive CD8+ T cells from PBMCs. The receptor set was obtained from a man aged 18 to 30 in good health. Some clones in this sample may be carry-over from other donors' samples.

The chain carries TRBV21-1 and TRBJ1-5; no check of the table's D call, TRBD1, against the DNA was made. TRBV21-1 is deemed a pseudogene. There are 13 residues in the CDR3. The CDR3 coding sequence is TGTGCCAGCAGCATCCGACAGAATCAGCCCCAGCATTTT. This sequence encodes CASSIRQNQPQHF.

V usage is TRBV29-1 and J usage is TRBJ2-1; D is ambiguous. The CDR3 length is 12 residues. Per the germline V gene, CDR1 is SQVTM and CDR2 is ANQGSEA. Trimming stripped 2 bases from V and 8 bases from J, with 10 bases between. Here the CDR3 DNA reads TGCAGCGTTGAAAGTTCCCGCGATGAGCAGTTCTTC. This gives the protein CSVESSRDEQFF.

About this clone: Distinct nucleotide sequences in the sample also encode this CDR3. V and J are TRBV9 and TRBJ2-1; no clear D. This CDR3 has 14 residues. Germline CDR1 reads SGDLS; CDR2 reads YYNGEE. V was trimmed by 0 bases and J by 1 base, leaving 5 bases between them. The CDR3 spells CASSVVPSYNEQFF. CDR3 in DNA: TGTGCCAGCAGCGTAGTTCCTTCCTACAATGAGCAGTTCTTC.

As to this clone: Distinct nucleotide sequences in the sample also encode this CDR3. The rearrangement links TRBV27 to TRBJ2-1, with 8 bases matching TRBD2. The germline V gene encodes CDR1 MNHEY and CDR2 SMNVEV (reference sequence). V was pared by 6 bases and J by 0 bases, with 4 bases of the junction left unmatched. The CDR3 runs 15 residues. CDR3 sequence (DNA): TGTGCCAGCAGACTAAGCGGGAGCTCCTACAATGAGCAGTTCTTC. It is translated as CASRLSGSSYNEQFF.

The chain combines TRBV29-1 with TRBJ2-1, with no clear D. This CDR3 has 13 residues. V was clipped by 3 bases and J by 2 bases, with 8 bases between them. From germline, CDR1 is SQVTM and CDR2 ANQGSEA. CDR3 protein: CSVELVTYNEQFF. CDR3 nucleotides: TGCAGCGTTGAGCTAGTCACCTACAATGAGCAGTTCTTC.

J is TRBJ1-2 and V is TRBV29-1; D call uncertain. The V end lost 4 bases, the J end lost 7 bases, and 13 bases lay between the germline ends. The CDR3 has 12 amino acids. The germline gives CDR1 SQVTM, CDR2 ANQGSEA. The CDR3, as DNA: TGCAGCGTTGGTACTGAGGGCGGTGGCTACACCTTC. Residues: CSVGTEGGGYTF.

A single count supports this clone. The chain links TRBV27 to TRBJ2-5; D is possibly TRBD2 (5 bases). Deletions cut 6 bases from V and 2 bases from J, with 19 bases between. The CDR3 covers 16 residues. CDR1 is MNHEY, CDR2 SMNVEV, per germline (reference sequence). This CDR3 reads CASRHYARGWQETQYF. In nucleotides, the CDR3 is TGTGCCAGCAGACATTATGCTCGCGGGTGGCAAGAGACCCAGTACTTC.

This chain links TRBV7-9 with TRBJ2-1; possibly TRBD1 or TRBD2 for D (6 bases each). CDR3 length equals 17 residues. The V gene lost 6 bases and the J gene lost 0 bases, with 18 bases spanning the gap. Germline CDR1 and CDR2: SEHNR and FQNEAQ (reference sequence). This chain's CDR3 is CASRGGRIDNSYNEQFF. The DNA for the CDR3 is TGTGCCAGCAGAGGGGGGAGGATCGACAACTCCTACAATGAGCAGTTCTTC. The variable domain in full, with the rest retrieved from reference TRBV7-9 and TRBJ2-1, is DTGVSQNPRHKITKRGQNVTFRCDPISEHNRLYWYRQTLGQGPEFLTYFQNEAQLEKSRLLSDRFSAERPKGSFSTLEIQRTEQGDSAMYLCASRGGRIDNSYNEQFFGPGTRLTVL.

This chain connects TRBV5-1 to TRBJ1-1; D is unresolved. V was shortened by 6 bases and J by 1 base, with 7 bases between the two germline ends. Germline CDR1 SGHRS, CDR2 YFSETQ. The CDR3 covers 12 residues. CDR3 nucleotides: TGCGCCAGCATTCCCCCGAACACTGAAGCTTTCTTT. Amino acids: CASIPPNTEAFF.

The chain combines TRBV7-9 with TRBJ2-7; D tentatively fits TRBD1 or TRBD2 (5 bases each). The CDR3 runs 15 residues. V was pared by 1 base and J by 3 bases, with 13 bases between. The germline V gene encodes CDR1 SEHNR and CDR2 FQNEAQ (reference sequence). CDR3 nucleotides: TGTGCCAGCAGCTTAGGGGACCTGCACGACTACGAGCAGTACTTC. It encodes CASSLGDLHDYEQYF.

The CDR3 sequence is CASSFGQGALDYGYTF. The CDR3 DNA reads as TGTGCCAGCAGCTTCGGACAGGGGGCATTGGACTATGGCTACACCTTC. V and J are TRBV7-9 and TRBJ1-2; TRBD1 matches 11 bases. V was pared by 3 bases and J by 3 bases, with 6 bases of the junction left unmatched. Germline V gene lookup returns CDR1 SEHNR and CDR2 FQNEAQ (reference sequence). The CDR3 loop spans 16 amino acids.

The gene calls are TRBV18 and TRBJ1-1; D uncertain. V was pared by 3 bases and J by 1 base, with 6 bases between. The CDR3 length is 13 residues. CDR1 KGHSH and CDR2 LQKENI come from the germline V gene. For the CDR3, the DNA is TGTGCCAGCTCACCGTCGCAGAACACTGAAGCTTTCTTT. It codes for CASSPSQNTEAFF.

This clone was counted once. This chain connects TRBV27 to TRBJ2-7; 7 positions agree with TRBD1. Germline CDR1 is MNHEY and CDR2 is SMNVEV (reference sequence). Trimming took 6 bases from V and 2 from J; bases not matched to a gene: 10. This CDR3 contains 15 residues. The CDR3 region has the DNA TGTGCCAGCAGACCCTCCGGGACAGCTGCCTACGAGCAGTACTTC. Residues: CASRPSGTAAYEQYF.

This chain uses TRBV19 with TRBJ2-7; 8 bases are shared with TRBD2. Trimming took 3 bases from V and 1 from J; bases not matched to a gene: 2. Per germline, CDR1 LNHDA and CDR2 SQIVND (reference sequence). The CDR3 has 14 residues. CDR3 residues: CASSMVAGSYEQYF. CDR3 nucleotides: TGTGCCAGTAGTATGGTAGCGGGGTCCTACGAGCAGTACTTC.

This chain uses TRBV7-3 with TRBJ2-1; 7 bases match TRBD2. With V trimmed by 4 bases and J by 6 bases, 9 bases remained unmatched. Germline lookup yields CDR1 SGHTA and CDR2 FQGTGA. The CDR3 totals 15 residues. The CDR3 coding sequence is TGTGCCAGCAGCTGGGGTGGCGGGAGCATCAATGAGCAGTTCTTC. Translation: CASSWGGGSINEQFF. Using reference TRBV7-3 and TRBJ2-1 for the parts outside the CDR3, the full variable domain is GAGVSQTPSNKVTEKGKYVELRCDPISGHTALYWYRQSLGQGPEFLIYFQGTGAADDSGLPNDRFFAVRPEGSVSTLKIQRTERGDSAVYLCASSWGGGSINEQFFGPGTRLTVL.

A word on this clone: This sample also contains other DNA sequences that code for the same CDR3. The chain combines TRBV9 with TRBJ2-3; D not certain. CDR1 and CDR2 (germline): SGDLS, YYNGEE. The V end lost 1 base, the J end lost 2 bases, and 8 bases lay between the germline ends. The length of the CDR3 is 14 residues. CDR3 region: CASSVWGTTDTQYF. For the CDR3, the DNA is TGTGCCAGCAGCGTATGGGGAACCACAGATACGCAGTATTTT.

This clone was seen just once. The rearrangement joins TRBV18 to TRBJ1-5; 7 bases agree with TRBD1. V shed 6 bases, J shed 5 bases, and the junction held 28 bases outside the gene matches. Germline V gene lookup returns CDR1 KGHSH and CDR2 LQKENI. The CDR3 sequence is 21 residues long. The CDR3 region has the DNA TGTGCCAGCTCGCGGGACCCCGGTTTCTTCCTCAGCTCCCAGGGGGATCAGCCCCAGCATTTT. It translates to CASSRDPGFFLSSQGDQPQHF.

The count of this clone is one. The chain couples TRBV29-1 to TRBJ2-3; D possibly corresponds to TRBD2 (6 bases). The germline V and J ends were trimmed by 7 bases and 2 bases, with 25 bases remaining between them. CDR3 length: 17 residues. Germline assignment: CDR1 SQVTM and CDR2 ANQGSEA. In DNA, the CDR3 is TGCAGCGCCCACTTAGCGGAACAAATACAATACACAGATACGCAGTATTTT. Amino acids: CSAHLAEQIQYTDTQYF.

The chain recombines TRBV29-1 with TRBJ2-4; D might be TRBD2 (5 bases). The CDR3 is 11 residues long. From germline, CDR1 is SQVTM and CDR2 ANQGSEA. With 3 bases removed from V and 9 bases from J, the gap between germline ends came to 9 bases. CDR3 nucleotide sequence: TGCAGCGTTGACCTGAGCGGCATTCAGTACTTC. Translating it yields CSVDLSGIQYF. Full variable domain (missing parts from reference TRBV29-1 and TRBJ2-4): SAVISQKPSRDICQRGTSLTIQCQVDSQVTMMFWYRQQPGQSLTLIATANQGSEATYESGFVIDKFPISRPNLTFSTLTVSNMSPEDSSIYLCSVDLSGIQYFGAGTRLSVL.

The chain couples TRBV9 to TRBJ2-1; 7 nucleotides align to TRBD1. Per the germline V gene, CDR1 is SGDLS and CDR2 is YYNGEE. With V trimmed by 3 bases and J by 8 bases, 5 bases remained unmatched. The CDR3 runs 13 residues. CDR3 region: CASSADRADEQFF. CDR3 in DNA: TGTGCCAGCAGCGCCGACAGGGCAGATGAGCAGTTCTTC. The full variable domain, its missing parts supplied by reference TRBV9 and TRBJ2-1, is DSGVTQTPKHLITATGQRVTLRCSPRSGDLSVYWYQQSLDQGLQFLIQYYNGEERAKGNILERFSAQQFPDLHSELNLSSLELGDSALYFCASSADRADEQFFGPGTRLTVL.

The chain uses TRBV7-9 and TRBJ2-7; 7 nucleotides match TRBD2. The CDR3 covers 11 residues. Germline V gives CDR1 SEHNR, CDR2 FQNEAQ (reference sequence). The V gene end was trimmed by 11 bases and the J gene end by 6 bases; junction bases not matched to a gene: 7. The CDR3 bases are TGTGCCTATAGCGCGGGGGTCGAGCAGTACTTC. It codes for CAYSAGVEQYF.

The chain combines TRBV28 with TRBJ1-5; D is unclear. V was trimmed by 7 bases and J by 7 bases, leaving 14 bases between them. The CDR3 has 13 amino acids. CDR1 is MDHEN and CDR2 is SYDVKM in the germline V gene. CDR3 coding DNA: TGTGCCAGCACCCCCGACGCTGGGCAGCCCCAGCATTTT. Translated: CASTPDAGQPQHF.

The genes are TRBV11-2 and TRBJ2-5; D is unresolved. V lost 6 bases and J lost 10, with 15 bases in between. This CDR3 contains 12 residues. Germline CDR1 SGHAT, CDR2 FQNNGV. The DNA of the CDR3 is TGTGCCAGCAGACCCGATAGTTGGGACCAGTACTTC. Protein: CASRPDSWDQYF.

The chain recombines TRBV29-1 with TRBJ1-1; D is undetermined. The CDR3 is made up of 10 amino acids. The germline V gene has CDR1 SQVTM and CDR2 ANQGSEA. V was pared by 7 bases and J by 1 base, with 4 bases between. Here the CDR3 reads CSGWNTEAFF. CDR3 in DNA: TGCAGCGGGTGGAACACTGAAGCTTTCTTT.

The genes are TRBV27 and TRBJ1-1; TRBD1 might be the D (5 bases). V was clipped by 7 bases and J by 2 bases, with 17 bases between them. The CDR3 is made up of 15 amino acids. Germline V lookup: CDR1 MNHEY, CDR2 SMNVEV (reference sequence). CDR3 region: CASTSLTGVNTEAFF. DNA of the CDR3: TGTGCCAGCACCAGCCTCACGGGGGTTAACACTGAAGCTTTCTTT.

This sequence joins TRBV28 and TRBJ2-7; the D gene is possibly TRBD2 (6 bases). The germline V gene encodes CDR1 MDHEN and CDR2 SYDVKM. The CDR3 consists of 12 residues. V was pared by 11 bases and J by 3 bases, with 14 bases between. The CDR3 DNA sequence: TGTGCCTCACGGGGGTTAAACTACGAGCAGTACTTC. Protein sequence: CASRGLNYEQYF.

The chain carries TRBV29-1 and TRBJ2-3; 8 bases are a match to TRBD2. Germline CDR1 and CDR2: SQVTM and ANQGSEA. V lost 2 bases, J lost 4 bases, and 8 bases stayed unmatched. The CDR3 consists of 15 residues. CDR3 in amino acids: CSVESRREAADTQYF. In DNA, the CDR3 is TGCAGCGTTGAATCTAGGCGGGAGGCCGCAGATACGCAGTATTTT.

Of note for this clone: Other DNA sequences of this sample code for an identical CDR3. V usage is TRBV28 and J usage is TRBJ2-7; D may correspond to TRBD1 or TRBD2 (6 bases each). Germline assignment: CDR1 MDHEN and CDR2 SYDVKM. V lost 6 bases to trimming and J lost 2 bases, with 14 bases between them. CDR3 length: 14 residues. The CDR3 DNA sequence: TGTGCCAGCAGCCTCCCCGGGGGCACCTACGAGCAGTACTTC. As protein: CASSLPGGTYEQYF.

The rearrangement joins TRBV2 to TRBJ2-5; D could derive from TRBD1 or TRBD2 (5 bases each). This CDR3 is built from 16 residues. Trimming shortened V by 3 bases and J by 1 base, and 15 bases separated the two germline ends. Germline CDR1 SNHLY, CDR2 FYNNEI. The CDR3 here is CASSDLGVATQETQYF. CDR3 DNA sequence: TGTGCCAGCAGTGATTTGGGGGTAGCGACCCAAGAGACCCAGTACTTC.

The V call is TRBV5-4, the J call TRBJ1-6; D is unclear. The CDR3 runs 15 residues. With 1 base removed from V and 7 bases from J, the gap between germline ends came to 12 bases. Looked up from germline, CDR1 is SGHNT and CDR2 is YYREEE (reference sequence). The CDR3 here is CASSLSGGTNSPLHF. The CDR3 nucleotides read TGTGCCAGCAGCTTGTCGGGCGGTACGAATTCACCCCTCCACTTT.

The rearrangement joins TRBV27 to TRBJ2-7, with TRBD2 identical over 7 bases. Germline CDR1 is MNHEY and CDR2 is SMNVEV (reference sequence). The CDR3 contains 13 residues. With 3 bases clipped from V and 5 bases from J, the junction kept 4 bases outside the gene matches. The CDR3 sequence: CASSFGLGDEQYF. The CDR3 region has the DNA TGTGCCAGCAGTTTTGGACTAGGCGACGAGCAGTACTTC.